What follows is one T cell receptor (beta chain) and its context. Its antigen is not identified. CDR3 length: 14 amino acids. V gave up 3 bases and J gave up 7 bases; unmatched junction bases: 6. Germline CDR1 is GTSNPN and CDR2 is SVGIG (reference sequence). These data come from a study of cytomegalovirus exposure and HLA in healthy donors. Study-level findings and limits: In terms of immune exposure information, only CMV serostatus was available.

60 Vbeta and 13 Jbeta primers were used in PCR. Method: immunoSEQ multiplex PCR; TCRdb's copy keeps in-frame clones and lacks some. The sample's table shows 60,000 to 85,000 clones. The TCR was taken from a man in his fifties in good health and CMV-seropositive. The chain employs TRBV30 and TRBJ2-4, with 10 positions matching TRBD2. The sample taken for sequencing was PBMCs. DNA for the CDR3: TGTGCCTGGAGACTTGGACTAGCGGATAACATTCAGTACTTC. Translated, it gives CAWRLGLADNIQYF.